What follows are 8 T cell receptor beta chains derived from one specimen sequenced in a study of cytomegalovirus exposure and HLA in healthy donors. PCR primers comprised 60 Vbeta and 13 Jbeta primers. Data came from immunoSEQ multiplex PCR; TCRdb stores just in-frame clones and leaves some out. The sample contains 45,000 to 60,000 clones, around 66% of which appear only once. The material sequenced was PBMCs. These receptors were collected from a man aged 18 to 30 in good health and CMV-seronegative.

This clone was counted only a few times. This chain connects TRBV25-1 to TRBJ2-6; TRBD1 is a possible D gene (6 bases). The CDR3 covers 15 residues. V was cut by 5 bases and J by 4 bases, with 12 bases left in between. Germline V gene sequence: CDR1 MGHDK, CDR2 SYGVNS. The DNA of the CDR3 is TGTGCCAGCAGTCTAACAGGGTGGGGGGCCAACGTCCTGACTTTC. Amino acid sequence: CASSLTGWGANVLTF.

This clone was picked up a small number of times. The chain uses TRBV29-1 and TRBJ2-5; 13 bases are a match to TRBD2. Germline V lookup: CDR1 SQVTM, CDR2 ANQGSEA. The junction had 12 bases not matched to a gene; V was cut back by 4 bases and J by 4 bases. There are 17 residues in the CDR3. As DNA, the CDR3 is TGCAGCGTTGTTTGGAGGACTAGCGGGAGTCGACGAGAGACCCAGTACTTC. As protein: CSVVWRTSGSRRETQYF.

This clone came up a few times. This sequence joins TRBV14 and TRBJ2-3; tentatively, D is TRBD1 (6 bases). V was shortened by 3 bases and J by 8 bases, with 12 bases between the two germline ends. The CDR3 is made up of 13 amino acids. The V gene's germline CDR1 is SGHDN and CDR2 FVKESK. The CDR3 region is CASSQLGTFTQYF. The CDR3 DNA is TGTGCCAGCAGCCAGCTCGGGACATTTACGCAGTATTTT.

The chain carries TRBV4-2 and TRBJ1-1; D unclear. The CDR3 is 18 residues long. CDR1 and CDR2 (germline): LGHNA, YNFKEQ. V was cut by 0 bases and J by 4 bases, with 21 bases left in between. In nucleotides, the CDR3 is TGTGCCAGCAGCCAAGATATGGGGTGGAGGGAGCTGGGCACTGAAGCTTTCTTT. Protein sequence: CASSQDMGWRELGTEAFF.

The gene calls are TRBV28 and TRBJ2-1, with D tentatively TRBD1 (5 bases). Germline V gene data show CDR1 as MDHEN and CDR2 as SYDVKM. Trimming stripped 7 bases from V and 7 bases from J, with 14 bases between. The CDR3 covers 13 residues. DNA for the CDR3: TGTGCCAGCAAGCCCGGACATAGGAATGAGCAGTTCTTC. This gives the protein CASKPGHRNEQFF.

V and J are TRBV7-6 and TRBJ2-7; 14 bases are a match to TRBD2. The CDR3 consists of 16 residues. V lost 5 bases to trimming and J lost 4 bases; unmatched junction nucleotides: 7. Germline V gene data show CDR1 as SGHVS and CDR2 as FNYEAQ. CDR3 residues: CASSLGTSGGVYEQYF. The CDR3 coding sequence is TGTGCCAGCAGCCTCGGGACTAGCGGGGGAGTTTACGAGCAGTACTTC.

The V call is TRBV29-1, the J call TRBJ2-3, with 8 bases lining up with TRBD2. In germline, CDR1 is SQVTM, CDR2 ANQGSEA. The CDR3 is 15 residues long. The trim removed 3 bases at V and 6 bases at J, leaving 11 bases unmatched. CDR3 residues: CSVDGLAGGTDTQYF. The CDR3 region has the DNA TGCAGCGTTGACGGGCTAGCGGGTGGAACCGATACGCAGTATTTT.

This clone occurred a few times. The chain has TRBV5-1 and TRBJ1-2; 8 positions agree with TRBD1. V dropped 0 bases and J dropped 5; count of bases not matched to a gene: 3. CDR1 and CDR2 from the germline V gene are SGHRS and YFSETQ. This CDR3 region has 14 residues. CDR3 region: CASSLGTGTYGYTF. CDR3 sequence (DNA): TGCGCCAGCAGCTTGGGGACAGGGACATATGGCTACACCTTC. The variable domain in full, completed from reference TRBV5-1 and TRBJ1-2, reads KAGVTQTPRYLIKTRGQQVTLSCSPISGHRSVSWYQQTPGQGLQFLFEYFSETQRNKGNFPGRFSGRQFSNSRSEMNVSTLELGDSALYLCASSLGTGTYGYTFGSGTRLTVV.